The entry below describes one T cell receptor beta chain. The data are from a study of shared clonotypes between healthy human individuals. The CDR3 loop spans 14 amino acids. J lost 3 bases, V lost 1 base, and 4 bases had no gene match. The germline CDR1 and CDR2 sequences are SGHRS and YFSETQ. Data came from immunoSEQ multiplex PCR; TCRdb stores just in-frame clones and leaves some out. The sample lists about 1.5 million clones, roughly 98% occurring once. The source material was naive CD4+ T cells sorted from blood. Subset specified: CD45RA+ positively selected. The chain has TRBV5-1 and TRBJ2-7; TRBD2 aligns across 7 bases. This receptor was taken from a man aged 25-45 years in good health. The CDR3 nucleotides are TGCGCCAGCAGCTTGAGTCTAGCGGTCTACGAGCAGTACTTC. Its translation is CASSLSLAVYEQYF.